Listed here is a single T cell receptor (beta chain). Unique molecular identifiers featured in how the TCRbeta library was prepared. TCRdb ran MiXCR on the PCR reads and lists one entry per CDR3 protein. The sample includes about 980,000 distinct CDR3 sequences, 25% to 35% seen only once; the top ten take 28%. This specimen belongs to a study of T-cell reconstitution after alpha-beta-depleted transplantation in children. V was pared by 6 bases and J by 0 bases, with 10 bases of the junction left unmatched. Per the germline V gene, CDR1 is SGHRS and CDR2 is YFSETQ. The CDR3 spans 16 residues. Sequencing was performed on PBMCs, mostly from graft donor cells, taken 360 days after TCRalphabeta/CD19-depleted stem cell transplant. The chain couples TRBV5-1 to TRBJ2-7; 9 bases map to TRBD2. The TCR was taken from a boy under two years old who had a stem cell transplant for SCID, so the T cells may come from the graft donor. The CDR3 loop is CASTVQPGLASYEQYF. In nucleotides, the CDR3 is TGCGCCAGCACCGTTCAACCGGGACTAGCCTCCTACGAGCAGTACTTC.